This TCR beta chain came from a study of T cell responses to AZD1222 COVID-19 vaccine. Findings and limits, study-wide: Repertoire collection took place solely once the T cell response had peaked. Among AZD1222 vaccinees, only 5 to 7 were seropositive at baseline. Reports indicate that nearly half of spike-specific TCRs are directed at unmutated variant regions. It should be noted that donors were predominantly white British and more often female, and clonal diversity was possibly underestimated.

A remark on this clone: As yet, its antigen is unknown.

Here immunoSEQ multiplex PCR was the method, and the copy in TCRdb shows in-frame clones only, minus some. The sample lists roughly 190,000 clones, just over 90% occurring once. The CDR3 consists of 13 residues. CDR1 and CDR2 from the germline V gene are MNHEY and SVGEGT. The J segment lost 4 bases and the V segment lost 6 bases, leaving 5 bases of the junction unmatched. The clonotype was recovered from an adult who received the MenACWY meningococcal vaccine as a control. The sample here was peripheral blood, taken 28 days after the second dose of the MenACWY control vaccine. V usage is TRBV6-2 or TRBV6-3 and J usage is TRBJ1-2; 7 positions agree with TRBD1. CDR3 nucleotide sequence: TGTGCCAGCAGCGACAGGGTGGGCTATGGCTACACCTTC. This gives the protein CASSDRVGYGYTF.